The rows below give T cell receptor beta chains drawn from one sample of a study of Ad26.COV2.S vaccination and SARS-CoV-2 variants. The method was immunoSEQ multiplex PCR; TCRdb's version includes in-frame clones alone and lacks a portion of them. The sample includes tens of thousands of clones, 82% of them seen just once. This specimen was peripheral blood, taken after recovery from COVID-19. All receptors derive from a human donor who had recovered from COVID-19. CDR3s include the opening cysteine and the closing phenylalanine or tryptophan. The order of the fields is CDR3 length, clone size, D gene, V gene, J gene, CDR3 DNA, CDR3 protein. A D gene is named only where the DNA matches it firmly. Not all rows give a size; the values are once, few, many and, for expanded clones, a class.

14,.,TRBD1,TRBV9,TRBJ2-7,TGTGCCAGCAGCGCGACAGGGGATTTTAACGAGCAGTACTTC,CASSATGDFNEQYF
14,.,.,TRBV28,TRBJ1-1,TGTGCCAGCAGTTCAATCGGCGGGGGAACTGAAGCTTTCTTT,CASSSIGGGTEAFF
15,.,TRBD2,TRBV5-1,TRBJ2-1,TGCGCCAGCAGCCATAGCGGGGGATCCTACAATGAGCAGTTCTTC,CASSHSGGSYNEQFF
14,once,TRBD2,TRBV9,TRBJ2-7,TGTGCCAGCAGCGTACGCGGGAGCACCTACGAGCAGTACTTC,CASSVRGSTYEQYF
13,.,.,TRBV5-4,TRBJ2-5,TGTGCCAGCAGCTCGAGGCGACAAGAGACCCAGTACTTC,CASSSRRQETQYF
15,.,.,TRBV28,TRBJ2-1,TGTGCCAGCAGTTTATGGGGCACGAACTACAATGAGCAGTTCTTC,CASSLWGTNYNEQFF
17,.,TRBD1,TRBV2,TRBJ1-1,TGTGCCAGCAGTGAAAGGGACAGGGAGCGTCGAGGCACTGAAGCTTTCTTT,CASSERDRERRGTEAFF
14,.,TRBD1,TRBV11-1,TRBJ2-7,TGTGCCAGCAGCTTATCCCAGGGGGCCTACGAGCAGTACTTC,CASSLSQGAYEQYF
13,.,.,TRBV12-3/TRBV12-4,TRBJ2-5,TGTGCCAGCAGTTTTAAGCACCAAGAGACCCAGTACTTC,CASSFKHQETQYF
15,.,TRBD1,TRBV27,TRBJ1-2,TGTGCCAGCAGCGACCCAGGAACAGGGGGCGCGGGCTACACCTTC,CASSDPGTGGAGYTF
12,.,.,TRBV19,TRBJ1-3,TGTGCCAGTATCCGGCCCGGAAACACCATATATTTT,CASIRPGNTIYF
15,.,TRBD1,TRBV24-1,TRBJ1-2,TGTGCCACCAGTGAGGAGGGGGCAAACGCCTATGGCTACACCTTC,CATSEEGANAYGYTF
14,.,TRBD1,TRBV5-1,TRBJ1-2,TGCGCCAGCAGCTTGGGCTGGACAGGGAACGGCTACACCTTC,CASSLGWTGNGYTF
11,.,.,TRBV25-1,TRBJ2-7,TGTGCCAGCAGTGAAGGGGGGAATTTGTACTTC,CASSEGGNLYF
17,.,TRBD1,TRBV4-2,TRBJ1-6,TGTGCCAGCAGCCAAGATCCGGCAGGGGGAAATAATTCACCCCTCCACTTT,CASSQDPAGGNNSPLHF
14,.,TRBD2,TRBV5-1,TRBJ2-7,TGCGCCAGCAGCTTGGTAGCGGGAAACAACGAGCAGTACTTC,CASSLVAGNNEQYF
19,.,.,TRBV21-1,TRBJ1-6,TGTGCCAGCAGCCCAAAGGGTGAAAGGGAGACGTCCTATAATTCACCCCTCCACTTT,CASSPKGERETSYNSPLHF
14,.,.,TRBV5-4,TRBJ2-7,TGTGCCAGCAGCTTCTTTGGGGGCGGTTACGAGCAGTACTTC,CASSFFGGGYEQYF
13,.,.,TRBV7-9,TRBJ2-7,TGTGCCAGCAGTACCCCAGGAGCCTACGAGCAGTACTTC,CASSTPGAYEQYF
16,.,.,TRBV9,TRBJ1-2,TGTGCCAGCAGCTCCCCCGAGCGGACGTTTAACTATGGCTACACCTTC,CASSSPERTFNYGYTF
17,.,.,TRBV25-1,TRBJ2-3,TGTGCCAGCAGTGAATATAGGGGAGGGGGTGGCACAGATACGCAGTATTTT,CASSEYRGGGGTDTQYF
13,.,.,TRBV27,TRBJ1-6,TGTGCCAGCAGTCTAGGTCGGAATTCACCCCTCCACTTT,CASSLGRNSPLHF
13,.,TRBD2,TRBV6-2/TRBV6-3,TRBJ2-1,TGTGCCAGCAGCGACCGGGGGCGGGAGGGTCAGTTCTTC,CASSDRGREGQFF
16,.,TRBD2,TRBV2,TRBJ2-5,TGTGCCAGCAGTAGCTTAGCGGGAGGGGCTAGTGAGACCCAGTACTTC,CASSSLAGGASETQYF
19,.,TRBD1,TRBV3-1/TRBV3-2,TRBJ1-1,TGTGCCAGCAGCCAAGAATATATTGAGACGGGACAGCGGAACACTGAAGCTTTCTTT,CASSQEYIETGQRNTEAFF
13,.,.,TRBV18,TRBJ2-5,TGTGCCAGCTCACCATTGGACCAAGAGACCCAGTACTTC,CASSPLDQETQYF
13,once,TRBD1,TRBV29-1,TRBJ2-3,TGCAGCGTGGGACAGCTTCGCGCAGATACGCAGTATTTT,CSVGQLRADTQYF
14,.,TRBD1,TRBV19,TRBJ1-5,TGTGCCAGTAGTATCAGACAGGGAAATCAGCCCCAGCATTTT,CASSIRQGNQPQHF
16,.,TRBD2,TRBV19,TRBJ2-4,TGTGCCAGTATGACGGGACTAGCGGGAGTTATGGGCATTCAGTACTTC,CASMTGLAGVMGIQYF
14,once,.,TRBV5-8,TRBJ2-7,TGTGCCAGCAGTCATCGACAGGCTGGAGACGAGCAGTACTTC,CASSHRQAGDEQYF
13,.,.,TRBV2,TRBJ1-2,TGTGCCAGCAGCCCCGGACAGTTCTATGGCTACACCTTC,CASSPGQFYGYTF
15,.,TRBD2,TRBV4-3,TRBJ2-5,TGCGCCAGCAGCCTGGGACTAGCGGGAGTTGAGACCCAGTACTTC,CASSLGLAGVETQYF
13,.,.,TRBV14,TRBJ2-7,TGTGCCAGCAGCCAAGTCTACTTCTACGAGCAGTACTTC,CASSQVYFYEQYF
14,.,TRBD2,TRBV28,TRBJ2-1,TGTGCCAGCAACCGACTAGCAGCCTACAATGAGCAGTTCTTC,CASNRLAAYNEQFF
14,.,.,TRBV18,TRBJ1-5,TGTGCCAGCTCACCGACAGAGCTCAATCAGCCCCAGCATTTT,CASSPTELNQPQHF
14,.,TRBD2,TRBV10-2,TRBJ2-3,TGCGCCAGCAGTGGGGCGGGGGACACAGATACGCAGTATTTT,CASSGAGDTDTQYF
13,once,.,TRBV19,TRBJ1-2,TGTGCCAGTAGTGAACGCAGGGTCGGCGGCTACACCTTC,CASSERRVGGYTF
17,.,TRBD2,TRBV20-1,TRBJ2-2,TGCAGTGCTAGTGAATCCGGACTAGCGGGTTCCACCGGGGAGCTGTTTTTT,CSASESGLAGSTGELFF
13,.,.,TRBV28,TRBJ1-2,TGTGCCAGCAGTTTAATAGGGAGCTATGGCTACACCTTC,CASSLIGSYGYTF
11,.,.,TRBV3-1/TRBV3-2,TRBJ1-3,TGTGCCAGCACACCCGGAAACACCATATATTTT,CASTPGNTIYF
12,.,.,TRBV12-1,TRBJ2-5,TGTGCCAGCAGCTCCGCCGAGGAGGGCCAGTACTTC,CASSSAEEGQYF
16,.,.,TRBV2,TRBJ1-5,TGTGCCAGCAGTGAAGCTCGGTCAGGGCTTAATCAGCCCCAGCATTTT,CASSEARSGLNQPQHF
14,.,.,TRBV5-4,TRBJ2-7,TGTGCCAGCAGCTTCAACAGGGTCAGTAGGGAGCAGTACTTC,CASSFNRVSREQYF
15,.,TRBD1,TRBV27,TRBJ2-3,TGTGCCAGCAGTTTTCGGGACAGCTCCACAGATACGCAGTATTTT,CASSFRDSSTDTQYF
14,.,.,TRBV9,TRBJ2-7,TGTGCCAGCAGCGTGACTAGTCTGTCCCACGAGCAGTACTTC,CASSVTSLSHEQYF